The entry that follows covers one T cell receptor beta chain sequence. What it binds is unknown. The data originate from a study of cytomegalovirus exposure and HLA in healthy donors. At the level of the study: HLA-typed donors were the source of some 80 million unique TCRs, which an early data release held. Study observations and caveats: Cytomegalovirus association was assigned to over 150 TCR beta chains. Earlier analysis yielded a pattern in which most TCR beta V segments were productive about 90% or about 30% of the time. In a later analysis, across HLA loci, associated TCR counts were highest for DRB1, lowest for HLA-C.

It was with 60 Vbeta and 13 Jbeta primers that the PCR ran. Produced via immunoSEQ multiplex PCR; TCRdb's table is partial and in-frame only. The sample records approximately 200,000 clones, roughly four fifths being singletons. Sample: PBMCs. The source is a woman aged 25 to 39 in good health and CMV-seropositive.

CDR3 DNA sequence: TGTGCCAGCTCACCACGCTTGGGCAGCACAGATACGCAGTATTTT. Protein product: CASSPRLGSTDTQYF. The V gene is TRBV18, the J gene TRBJ2-3; unclear D gene. Trimming left V 1 base short and J 0 bases short, with 8 bases between. Germline-derived CDR1 and CDR2 are KGHSH and LQKENI. The CDR3 totals 15 residues.